These T cell receptor beta chains were read from a single sample in a study of cytomegalovirus exposure and HLA in healthy donors. Data came from immunoSEQ multiplex PCR; TCRdb stores just in-frame clones and leaves some out. The sample has more than 100,000 clones; 75% to 85% are singletons. The specimen was PBMCs. These receptors came from a male donor in good health and CMV-seronegative. The CDR3 runs from the conserved cysteine through the conserved F or W. D genes are given only for firm matches. Expanded clones are given a class, and other clones once, few, many or no size at all.

V gene: TRBV20-1
D gene: -
clone size: few
CDR3 length: 11
J gene: TRBJ1-1
CDR3 DNA: TGCAGTGCTAGATACAGGGCTGAAGCTTTCTTT
CDR3 protein: CSARYRAEAFF

V gene: TRBV5-4
D gene: TRBD2
clone size: once
CDR3 length: 17
J gene: TRBJ2-3
CDR3 DNA: TGTGCCAGCAGCCCTCCTCCTAGCGGGGGGCGCACAGATACGCAGTATTTT
CDR3 protein: CASSPPPSGGRTDTQYF

V gene: TRBV7-9
D gene: TRBD1
clone size: -
CDR3 length: 18
J gene: TRBJ1-1
CDR3 DNA: TGTGCCAGCAGCCCTGGGTCGTTAGGGGGCAGTCGGGACACTGAAGCTTTCTTT
CDR3 protein: CASSPGSLGGSRDTEAFF

V gene: TRBV27
D gene: TRBD2
clone size: -
CDR3 length: 17
J gene: TRBJ2-1
CDR3 DNA: TGTGCCAGCAGTGGGACTAGCGGGGGGGCCATCTACAATGAGCAGTTCTTC
CDR3 protein: CASSGTSGGAIYNEQFF

V gene: TRBV19
D gene: -
clone size: -
CDR3 length: 17
J gene: TRBJ1-5
CDR3 DNA: TGTGCCAGTAGTATAGGGGGGGGCCGATATAGCAATCAGCCCCAGCATTTT
CDR3 protein: CASSIGGGRYSNQPQHF

V gene: TRBV7-2
D gene: TRBD2
clone size: -
CDR3 length: 18
J gene: TRBJ2-5
CDR3 DNA: TGTGCCAGCAGCCCGTGGACTAGCGGGGGGGCCGTTCGGGAGACCCAGTACTTC
CDR3 protein: CASSPWTSGGAVRETQYF

V gene: TRBV5-4
D gene: -
clone size: -
CDR3 length: 14
J gene: TRBJ2-4
CDR3 DNA: TGTGCCAGCAGCACGGACAGAGCCAAAAACATTCAGTACTTC
CDR3 protein: CASSTDRAKNIQYF

V gene: TRBV27
D gene: -
clone size: -
CDR3 length: 17
J gene: TRBJ1-6
CDR3 DNA: TGTGCCAGCAGTTTATCGATAAGGGCCAGGAGGGATTCACCCCTCCACTTT
CDR3 protein: CASSLSIRARRDSPLHF

V gene: TRBV19
D gene: TRBD1
clone size: -
CDR3 length: 13
J gene: TRBJ2-7
CDR3 DNA: TGTGCCAGTAGATCGACAGGGGACCACGAGCAGTACTTC
CDR3 protein: CASRSTGDHEQYF

V gene: TRBV30
D gene: -
clone size: -
CDR3 length: 13
J gene: TRBJ2-3
CDR3 DNA: TGTGCCTGGAGCTCCAGCGGGCTCGGGGCGCAGTATTTT
CDR3 protein: CAWSSSGLGAQYF

V gene: TRBV15
D gene: -
clone size: -
CDR3 length: 10
J gene: TRBJ2-5
CDR3 DNA: TGTGCCACCAGCGAGTGGACCCAGTACTTC
CDR3 protein: CATSEWTQYF

V gene: TRBV29-1
D gene: TRBD2
clone size: -
CDR3 length: 15
J gene: TRBJ2-1
CDR3 DNA: TGCAGCGTTGTGACTAGCGGGGGGGCTGGGAATGAGCAGTTCTTC
CDR3 protein: CSVVTSGGAGNEQFF

V gene: TRBV4-3
D gene: TRBD2
clone size: -
CDR3 length: 15
J gene: TRBJ2-2
CDR3 DNA: TGCGCCAGCAGCCTGGGACTAGCGGGCACCGGGGAGCTGTTTTTT
CDR3 protein: CASSLGLAGTGELFF

V gene: TRBV19
D gene: TRBD1
clone size: -
CDR3 length: 17
J gene: TRBJ1-5
CDR3 DNA: TGTGCCGGGGGAGGGACAGGGGTAGGGCATAGCAATCAGCCCCAGCATTTT
CDR3 protein: CAGGGTGVGHSNQPQHF

V gene: TRBV19
D gene: TRBD1
clone size: -
CDR3 length: 14
J gene: TRBJ2-5
CDR3 DNA: TGTGCCAGTAGTACACCGGGACAGGAGGAGACCCAGTACTTC
CDR3 protein: CASSTPGQEETQYF

V gene: TRBV5-1
D gene: TRBD2
clone size: -
CDR3 length: 14
J gene: TRBJ2-3
CDR3 DNA: TGCGCCAGCAGCCCAGCGGGGGACACAGATACGCAGTATTTT
CDR3 protein: CASSPAGDTDTQYF

V gene: TRBV5-1
D gene: -
clone size: -
CDR3 length: 15
J gene: TRBJ1-2
CDR3 DNA: TGCGCCAGCACCCCAGCGGGGGCGACGAACTATGGCTACACCTTC
CDR3 protein: CASTPAGATNYGYTF

V gene: TRBV6-6
D gene: -
clone size: -
CDR3 length: 12
J gene: TRBJ2-1
CDR3 DNA: TGTGCCAGCAGCCTCCTAGACGATGAGCAGTTCTTC
CDR3 protein: CASSLLDDEQFF

V gene: TRBV2
D gene: -
clone size: -
CDR3 length: 13
J gene: TRBJ1-6
CDR3 DNA: TGTGCCAGCAGTGAGGGGGAGGATTCACCCCTCCACTTT
CDR3 protein: CASSEGEDSPLHF

V gene: TRBV19
D gene: TRBD1
clone size: -
CDR3 length: 13
J gene: TRBJ2-7
CDR3 DNA: TGTGCCAGTAGGGGGACAGGGGGCTACGAGCAGTACTTC
CDR3 protein: CASRGTGGYEQYF

V gene: TRBV30
D gene: -
clone size: -
CDR3 length: 13
J gene: TRBJ2-1
CDR3 DNA: TGTGCCTGGATAAATCAGGGGTACAATGAGCAGTTCTTC
CDR3 protein: CAWINQGYNEQFF

V gene: TRBV7-9
D gene: TRBD2
clone size: -
CDR3 length: 17
J gene: TRBJ2-3
CDR3 DNA: TGTGCCAGCAGCTTAGGGGGAGGGGCGGAAAGCACAGATACGCAGTATTTT
CDR3 protein: CASSLGGGAESTDTQYF

V gene: TRBV6-1
D gene: TRBD1
clone size: -
CDR3 length: 15
J gene: TRBJ2-1
CDR3 DNA: TGTGCCAGCAGGACCGGGACAGGGGCCTACAATGAGCAGTTCTTC
CDR3 protein: CASRTGTGAYNEQFF

V gene: TRBV18
D gene: -
clone size: -
CDR3 length: 14
J gene: TRBJ1-6
CDR3 DNA: TGTGCCAGCTCACCACCCCAGGGAAGTTCACCCCTCCACTTT
CDR3 protein: CASSPPQGSSPLHF

V gene: TRBV9
D gene: -
clone size: -
CDR3 length: 15
J gene: TRBJ2-3
CDR3 DNA: TGTGCCAGCAGCCCGCAAGGACACGACACAGATACGCAGTATTTT
CDR3 protein: CASSPQGHDTDTQYF

V gene: TRBV19
D gene: -
clone size: -
CDR3 length: 15
J gene: TRBJ1-5
CDR3 DNA: TGTGCCAGTAGTATAGCCGGCAGCAGGTCTCAGCCCCAGCATTTT
CDR3 protein: CASSIAGSRSQPQHF

V gene: TRBV7-9
D gene: -
clone size: -
CDR3 length: 14
J gene: TRBJ1-3
CDR3 DNA: TGTGCCAGCAGCTTGGGGAGCGATGGAAACACCATATATTTT
CDR3 protein: CASSLGSDGNTIYF

V gene: TRBV19
D gene: -
clone size: -
CDR3 length: 14
J gene: TRBJ2-7
CDR3 DNA: TGTGCCAGTAGCTACGACAGGCAATCCTACGAGCAGTACTTC
CDR3 protein: CASSYDRQSYEQYF

V gene: TRBV5-1
D gene: -
clone size: few
CDR3 length: 13
J gene: TRBJ1-1
CDR3 DNA: TGCGCCAGCAGCTTACAGGGGAACACTGAAGCTTTCTTT
CDR3 protein: CASSLQGNTEAFF

V gene: TRBV7-6
D gene: -
clone size: -
CDR3 length: 15
J gene: TRBJ2-3
CDR3 DNA: TGTGCCAGCAGCTTAATGGGCCAGAGGAGGGATACGCAGTATTTT
CDR3 protein: CASSLMGQRRDTQYF

V gene: TRBV7-9
D gene: -
clone size: -
CDR3 length: 12
J gene: TRBJ2-3
CDR3 DNA: TGTGCCAGCAGCCCTACCCAAAATACGCAGTATTTT
CDR3 protein: CASSPTQNTQYF

V gene: TRBV19
D gene: -
clone size: -
CDR3 length: 15
J gene: TRBJ2-1
CDR3 DNA: TGTGCCAGCCGTGGGACTGGTTCTTCCTACAATGAGCAGTTCTTC
CDR3 protein: CASRGTGSSYNEQFF

V gene: TRBV11-2
D gene: TRBD1
clone size: -
CDR3 length: 14
J gene: TRBJ1-1
CDR3 DNA: TGTGCCAGCAGCTTTAGACAGGGGTGGACTGAAGCTTTCTTT
CDR3 protein: CASSFRQGWTEAFF

V gene: TRBV2
D gene: -
clone size: -
CDR3 length: 14
J gene: TRBJ1-2
CDR3 DNA: TGTGCCAGCAGTGAAAGCAGGGAGGACTATGGCTACACCTTC
CDR3 protein: CASSESREDYGYTF

V gene: TRBV19
D gene: -
clone size: -
CDR3 length: 15
J gene: TRBJ2-7
CDR3 DNA: TGTGCCAGTAGTATAGCCGAGACAGGTCTCTACGAGCAGTACTTC
CDR3 protein: CASSIAETGLYEQYF